This TCR beta chain was recovered during a study of T cell responses to AZD1222 COVID-19 vaccine. Study information: Whether given at about 4 or about 12 weeks, second doses were pooled.

The CDR3 length is 16 residues. Germline CDR1 MNHNS, CDR2 SASEGT. Trimming at V came to 2 bases and at J to 2 bases, leaving 8 bases not matched to a gene. TCRdb's table, derived via immunoSEQ multiplex PCR, lists solely in-frame clones and lacks some. This table has 70,000 to 85,000 clones, roughly 88% appearing once. The specimen was peripheral blood, collected on day 0 of AZD1222 vaccination. The chain has TRBV6-1 and TRBJ1-2; TRBD1 matches 7 bases. The clonotype was recovered from an adult in good health. The CDR3 nucleotides read TGTGCCAGCAGTGAATTGCGGGGCAGGGGGAACTATGGCTACACCTTC. Protein product: CASSELRGRGNYGYTF.